This T cell receptor (beta chain) was sequenced during a study of Tregs in tolerant kidney transplant recipients. Study-level findings and limits: Nucleotide sequences could not be compared across some patients' samples due to primer changes. In tolerant patients, donor-specific Tregs outgrew total Tregs, suggesting antigen-driven expansion.

Worth noting for this clone: No antigen is known for it. The CDR3 end lies 3 residues beyond the end of the read and is filled in from the germline J gene.

The CDR3 is 12 amino acids. CDR1 and CDR2 (germline): KGHSH, LQKENI. V was trimmed by 4 bases and J by 5 bases, leaving 5 bases between them. Related graft donors supplied nonmyeloablative bone marrow transplants, and mixed chimerism was transient. Profiling relied on immunoSEQ multiplex PCR, and the TCRdb table lists in-frame clones only, not all of them. This sample lists approximately 24,000 clones; its ten largest clones have approximately 4.1%. Source: CD4+ T cells from blood (PBMCs), taken 6 months after the transplant. The clonotype was recovered from a human patient who received a combined kidney and bone marrow transplant. Some T cells may be transferred from the graft donor. The chain joins TRBV18 to TRBJ2-2, with D hard to call. The CDR3 here is CASSRRTGELFF. The CDR3 bases that were read are TGTGCCAGCTCACGGCGGACCGGGGAG.